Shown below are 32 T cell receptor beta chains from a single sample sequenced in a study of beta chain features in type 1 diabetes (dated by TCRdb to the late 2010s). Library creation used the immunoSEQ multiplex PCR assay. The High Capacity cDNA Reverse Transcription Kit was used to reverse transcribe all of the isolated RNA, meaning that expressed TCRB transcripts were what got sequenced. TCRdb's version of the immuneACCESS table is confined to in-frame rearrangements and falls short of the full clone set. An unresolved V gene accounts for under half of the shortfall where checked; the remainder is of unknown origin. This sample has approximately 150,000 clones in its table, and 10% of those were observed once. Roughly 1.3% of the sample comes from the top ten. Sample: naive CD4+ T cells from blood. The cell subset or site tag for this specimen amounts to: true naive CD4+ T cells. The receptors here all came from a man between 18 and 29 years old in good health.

The DNA for the CDR3 is TGTGCCAGCAGCCGGACTAGCTCTGGCTACGAGCAGTACTTC. Protein sequence: CASSRTSSGYEQYF. The rearrangement links TRBV28 to TRBJ2-7; 8 bases fit TRBD2. V dropped 6 bases and J dropped 3; count of bases not matched to a gene: 7. The CDR3 has 14 amino acids. The germline CDR1 and CDR2 sequences are MDHEN and SYDVKM.

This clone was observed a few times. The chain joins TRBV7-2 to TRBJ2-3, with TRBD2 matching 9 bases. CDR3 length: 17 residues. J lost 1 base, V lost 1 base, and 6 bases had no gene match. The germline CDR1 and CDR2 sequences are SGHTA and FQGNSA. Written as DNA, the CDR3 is TGTGCCAGCAGCTTAGGAGGTAGCGGGAGACGCACAGATACGCAGTATTTT. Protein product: CASSLGGSGRRTDTQYF.

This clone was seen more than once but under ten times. The CDR3 region has the DNA TGCGCCAGCAGCCCCGGGACTAGCAGCCGCACAGATACGCAGTATTTT. It yields the protein CASSPGTSSRTDTQYF. V gene TRBV5-1 combines with J gene TRBJ2-3, with 9 positions matching TRBD2. Germline V gives CDR1 SGHRS, CDR2 YFSETQ. V gave up 4 bases and J gave up 1 base; unmatched junction bases: 7. CDR3 length: 16 amino acids. Looking up the rest from reference TRBV5-1 and TRBJ2-3 gives the full variable domain: KAGVTQTPRYLIKTRGQQVTLSCSPISGHRSVSWYQQTPGQGLQFLFEYFSETQRNKGNFPGRFSGRQFSNSRSEMNVSTLELGDSALYLCASSPGTSSRTDTQYFGPGTRLTVL.

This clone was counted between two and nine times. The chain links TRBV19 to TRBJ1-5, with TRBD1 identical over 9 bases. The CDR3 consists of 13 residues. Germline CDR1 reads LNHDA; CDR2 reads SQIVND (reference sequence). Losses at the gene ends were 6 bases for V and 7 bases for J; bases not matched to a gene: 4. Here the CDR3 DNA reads TGTGCCAGTAGGGACAGGGGTGGGCAGCCCCAGCATTTT. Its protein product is CASRDRGGQPQHF.

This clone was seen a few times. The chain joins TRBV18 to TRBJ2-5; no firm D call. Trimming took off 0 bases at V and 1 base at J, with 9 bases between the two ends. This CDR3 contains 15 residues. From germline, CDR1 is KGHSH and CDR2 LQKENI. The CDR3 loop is CASSPPFNSQETQYF. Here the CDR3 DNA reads TGTGCCAGCTCACCACCGTTTAACAGCCAAGAGACCCAGTACTTC.

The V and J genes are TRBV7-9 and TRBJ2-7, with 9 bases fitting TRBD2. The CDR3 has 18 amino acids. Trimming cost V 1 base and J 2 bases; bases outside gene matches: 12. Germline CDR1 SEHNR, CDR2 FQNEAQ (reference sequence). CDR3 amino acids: CASSLGSGGVERAYEQYF. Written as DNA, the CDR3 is TGTGCCAGCAGCTTAGGTAGCGGGGGCGTCGAGAGGGCCTACGAGCAGTACTTC.

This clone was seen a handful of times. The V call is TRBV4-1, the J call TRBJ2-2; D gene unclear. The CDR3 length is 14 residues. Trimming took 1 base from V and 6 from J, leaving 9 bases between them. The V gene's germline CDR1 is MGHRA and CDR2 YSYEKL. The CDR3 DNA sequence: TGCGCCAGCAGCCAAGGGTCGGGTTCCGGGGAGCTGTTTTTT. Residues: CASSQGSGSGELFF.

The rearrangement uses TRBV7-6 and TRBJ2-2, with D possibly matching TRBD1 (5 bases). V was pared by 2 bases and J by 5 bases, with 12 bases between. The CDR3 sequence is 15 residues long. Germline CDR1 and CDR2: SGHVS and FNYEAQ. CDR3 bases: TGTGCCAGCAGCTTATATGTCAGGGAAACCGGGGAGCTGTTTTTT. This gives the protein CASSLYVRETGELFF.

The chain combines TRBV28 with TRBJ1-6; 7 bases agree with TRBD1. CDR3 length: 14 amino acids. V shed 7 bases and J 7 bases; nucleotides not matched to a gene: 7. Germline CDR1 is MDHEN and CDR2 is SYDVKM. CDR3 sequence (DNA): TGTGCCAGCAACCCCGGGACAGAGAATTCACCCCTCCACTTT. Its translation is CASNPGTENSPLHF.

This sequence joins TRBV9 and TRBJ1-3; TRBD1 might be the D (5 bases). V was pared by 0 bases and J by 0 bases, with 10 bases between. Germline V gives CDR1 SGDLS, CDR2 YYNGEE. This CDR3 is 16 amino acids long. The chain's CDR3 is CASSVGAGSSGNTIYF. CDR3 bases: TGTGCCAGCAGCGTAGGGGCAGGGTCCTCTGGAAACACCATATATTTT. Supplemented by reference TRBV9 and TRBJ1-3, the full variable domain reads DSGVTQTPKHLITATGQRVTLRCSPRSGDLSVYWYQQSLDQGLQFLIQYYNGEERAKGNILERFSAQQFPDLHSELNLSSLELGDSALYFCASSVGAGSSGNTIYFGEGSWLTVV.

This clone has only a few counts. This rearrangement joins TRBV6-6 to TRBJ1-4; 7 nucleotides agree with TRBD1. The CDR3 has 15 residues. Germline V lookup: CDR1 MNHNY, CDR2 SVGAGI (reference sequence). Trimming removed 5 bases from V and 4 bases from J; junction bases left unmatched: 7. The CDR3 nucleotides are TGTGCCAGCAGTCTAGGGACAGATTATAATGAAAAACTGTTTTTT. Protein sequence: CASSLGTDYNEKLFF.

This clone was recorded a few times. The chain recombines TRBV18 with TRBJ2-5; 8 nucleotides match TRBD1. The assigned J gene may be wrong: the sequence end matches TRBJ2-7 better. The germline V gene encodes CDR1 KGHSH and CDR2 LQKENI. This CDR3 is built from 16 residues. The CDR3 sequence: CASSPSPVGTGHEQYF. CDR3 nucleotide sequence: TGTGCCAGCTCACCATCACCCGTTGGGACAGGACACGAGCAGTACTTC.

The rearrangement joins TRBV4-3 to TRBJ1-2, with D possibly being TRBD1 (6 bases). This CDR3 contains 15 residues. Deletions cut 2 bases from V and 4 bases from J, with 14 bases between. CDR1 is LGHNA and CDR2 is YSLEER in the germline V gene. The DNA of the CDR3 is TGCGCCAGCAGCCAACAGGGGTTTGTGAGCTATGGCTACACCTTC. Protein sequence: CASSQQGFVSYGYTF.

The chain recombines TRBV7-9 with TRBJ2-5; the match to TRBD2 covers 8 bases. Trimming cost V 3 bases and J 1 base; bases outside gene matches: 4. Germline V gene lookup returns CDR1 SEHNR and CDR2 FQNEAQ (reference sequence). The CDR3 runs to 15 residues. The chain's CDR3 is CASSLLAGIQETQYF. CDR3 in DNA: TGTGCCAGCAGCTTGTTAGCGGGGATCCAAGAGACCCAGTACTTC.

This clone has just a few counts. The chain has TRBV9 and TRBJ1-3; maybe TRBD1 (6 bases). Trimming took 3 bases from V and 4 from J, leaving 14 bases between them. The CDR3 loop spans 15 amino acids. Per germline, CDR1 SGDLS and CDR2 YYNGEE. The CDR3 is CASSGGHGSGNTIYF. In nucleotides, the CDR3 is TGTGCCAGCAGCGGGGGACATGGCTCGGGAAACACCATATATTTT.

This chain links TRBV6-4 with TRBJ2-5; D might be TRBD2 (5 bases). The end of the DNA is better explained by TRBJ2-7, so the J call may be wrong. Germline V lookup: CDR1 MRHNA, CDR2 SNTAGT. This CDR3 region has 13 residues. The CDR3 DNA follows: TGTGCCAGCAGTCTAAGAGCGGCCGACGAGCAGTACTTC. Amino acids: CASSLRAADEQYF.

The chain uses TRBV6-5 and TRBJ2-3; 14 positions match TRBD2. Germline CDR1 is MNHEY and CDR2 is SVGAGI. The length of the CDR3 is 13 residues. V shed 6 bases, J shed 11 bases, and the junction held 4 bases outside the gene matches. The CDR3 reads CASSPGTSGGQYF. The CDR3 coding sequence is TGTGCCAGCAGCCCCGGGACTAGCGGGGGGCAGTATTTT.

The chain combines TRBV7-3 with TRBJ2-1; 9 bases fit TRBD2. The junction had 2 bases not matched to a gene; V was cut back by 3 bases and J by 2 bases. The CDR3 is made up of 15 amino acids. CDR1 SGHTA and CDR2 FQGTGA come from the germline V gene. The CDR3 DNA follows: TGTGCCAGCAGCTTTGGCGGGGGGGCCTACAATGAGCAGTTCTTC. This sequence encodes CASSFGGGAYNEQFF.

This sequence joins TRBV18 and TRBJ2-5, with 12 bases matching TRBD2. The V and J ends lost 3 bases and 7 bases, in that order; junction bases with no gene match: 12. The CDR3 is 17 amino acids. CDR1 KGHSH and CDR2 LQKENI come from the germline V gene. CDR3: CASSPYRTSGEVATQYF. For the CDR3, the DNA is TGTGCCAGCTCACCTTACCGGACTAGCGGGGAGGTTGCGACCCAGTACTTC.

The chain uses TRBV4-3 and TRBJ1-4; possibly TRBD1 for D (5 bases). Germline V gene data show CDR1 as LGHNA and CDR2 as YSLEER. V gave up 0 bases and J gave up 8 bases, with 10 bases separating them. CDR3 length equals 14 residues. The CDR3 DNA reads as TGCGCCAGCAGCCAAGAGCGGGGCGGGGAAAAACTGTTTTTT. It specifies CASSQERGGEKLFF.

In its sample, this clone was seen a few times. CDR3 sequence (DNA): TGTGCCTGGAGCAGGGGGGCCGGCGATCAGCCCCAGCATTTT. Its protein is CAWSRGAGDQPQHF. The chain uses TRBV30 and TRBJ1-5, with 7 bases identical to TRBD1. Germline V CDR1 and CDR2: GTSNPN, SVGIG (reference sequence). CDR3 length: 14 residues. V gave up 3 bases and J gave up 5 bases; unmatched junction bases: 7.

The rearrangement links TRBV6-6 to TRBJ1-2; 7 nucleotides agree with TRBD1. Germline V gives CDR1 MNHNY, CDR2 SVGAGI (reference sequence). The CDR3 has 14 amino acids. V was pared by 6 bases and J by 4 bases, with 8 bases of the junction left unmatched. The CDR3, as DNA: TGTGCCAGCAGAGTCGAGACAGGGTTCTATGGCTACACCTTC. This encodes CASRVETGFYGYTF.

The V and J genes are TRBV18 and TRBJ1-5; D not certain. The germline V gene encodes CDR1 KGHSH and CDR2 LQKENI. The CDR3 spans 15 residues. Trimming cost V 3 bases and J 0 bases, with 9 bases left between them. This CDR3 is CASSPAAGSNQPQHF. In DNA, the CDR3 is TGTGCCAGCTCACCCGCGGCCGGTAGCAATCAGCCCCAGCATTTT. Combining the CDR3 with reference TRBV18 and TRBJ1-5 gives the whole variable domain NAGVMQNPRHLVRRRGQEARLRCSPMKGHSHVYWYRQLPEEGLKFMVYLQKENIIDESGMPKERFSAEFPKEGPSILRIQQVVRGDSAAYFCASSPAAGSNQPQHFGDGTRLSIL.

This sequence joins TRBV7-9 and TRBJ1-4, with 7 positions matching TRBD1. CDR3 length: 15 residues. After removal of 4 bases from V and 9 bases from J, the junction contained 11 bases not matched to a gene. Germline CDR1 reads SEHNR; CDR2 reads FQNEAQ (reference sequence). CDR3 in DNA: TGTGCCAGCAGCTCCGTACAAGGGGGCCTTCAAAAACTGTTTTTT. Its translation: CASSSVQGGLQKLFF.

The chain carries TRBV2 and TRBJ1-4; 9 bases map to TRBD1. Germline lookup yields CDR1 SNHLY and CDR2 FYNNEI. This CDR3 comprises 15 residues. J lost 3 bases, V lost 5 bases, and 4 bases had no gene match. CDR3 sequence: CASSLQGAANEKLFF. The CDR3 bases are TGTGCCAGCAGTTTACAGGGGGCCGCTAATGAAAAACTGTTTTTT.

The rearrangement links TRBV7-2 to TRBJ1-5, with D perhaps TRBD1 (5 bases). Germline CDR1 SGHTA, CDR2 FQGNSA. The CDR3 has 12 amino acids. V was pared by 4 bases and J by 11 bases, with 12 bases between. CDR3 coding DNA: TGTGCCAGCAGCTCGGAGGGGCAGGCCCAGCATTTT. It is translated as CASSSEGQAQHF.

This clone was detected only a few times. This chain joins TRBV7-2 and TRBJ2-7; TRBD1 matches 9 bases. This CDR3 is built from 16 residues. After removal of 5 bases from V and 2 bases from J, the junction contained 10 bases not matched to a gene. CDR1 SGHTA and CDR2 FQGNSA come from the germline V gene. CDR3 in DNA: TGTGCCAGCAGCCGCAGTGGGGGACAGGGTACCTACGAGCAGTACTTC. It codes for CASSRSGGQGTYEQYF.

The CDR3 sequence: CSPLGRGTDTQYF. CDR3 nucleotides: TGCAGCCCCCTTGGGAGGGGGACAGATACGCAGTATTTT. The chain employs TRBV29-1 and TRBJ2-3, with D possibly TRBD2 on 7 matching bases. Germline V gene data show CDR1 as SQVTM and CDR2 as ANQGSEA. The CDR3 contains 13 residues. V was cut by 8 bases and J by 3 bases, with 15 bases left in between.

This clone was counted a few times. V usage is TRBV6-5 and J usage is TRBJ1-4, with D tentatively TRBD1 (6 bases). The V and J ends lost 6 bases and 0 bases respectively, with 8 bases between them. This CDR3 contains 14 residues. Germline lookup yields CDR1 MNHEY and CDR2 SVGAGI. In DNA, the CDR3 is TGTGCCAGCAGGGGGACATCAACTAATGAAAAACTGTTTTTT. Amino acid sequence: CASRGTSTNEKLFF.

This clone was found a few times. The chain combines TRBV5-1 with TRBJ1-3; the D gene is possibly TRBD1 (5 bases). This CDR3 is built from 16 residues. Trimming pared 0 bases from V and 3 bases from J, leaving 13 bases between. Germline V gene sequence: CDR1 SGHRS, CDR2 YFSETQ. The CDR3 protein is CASSLAGGAYGNTIYF. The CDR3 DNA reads TGCGCCAGCAGCTTGGCCGGTGGGGCTTATGGAAACACCATATATTTT.

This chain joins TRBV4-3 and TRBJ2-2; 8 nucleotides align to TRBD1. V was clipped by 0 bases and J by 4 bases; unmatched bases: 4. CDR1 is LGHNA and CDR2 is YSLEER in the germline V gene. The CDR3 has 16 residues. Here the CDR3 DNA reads TGCGCCAGCAGCCAAGAAGGACAGGGAGGCACCGGGGAGCTGTTTTTT. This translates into CASSQEGQGGTGELFF.

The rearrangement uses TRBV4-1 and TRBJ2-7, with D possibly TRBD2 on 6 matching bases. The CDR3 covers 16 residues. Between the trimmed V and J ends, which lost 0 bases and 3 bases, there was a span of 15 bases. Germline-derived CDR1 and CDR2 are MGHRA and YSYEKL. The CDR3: CASSQEGYRGGYEQYF. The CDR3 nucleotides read TGCGCCAGCAGCCAAGAAGGTTATCGGGGAGGCTACGAGCAGTACTTC.